The 16 T cell receptor beta chains below come from one sample, sequenced in a study of blood T cell repertoires in COVID-19. Measured with immunoSEQ multiplex PCR; TCRdb has only the in-frame clones, and not every one. The repertoire holds about 100,000 clones, with more than 70% as singletons. Sequencing used peripheral blood. The receptors were gathered from a human donor in a cohort sampled during active COVID-19.

This clone was recorded only once. CDR3 nucleotides: TGTGCCAGCAGTGAATTTGGGCAGAGCAATCAGCCCCAGCATTTT. Encoded protein: CASSEFGQSNQPQHF. The chain employs TRBV2 and TRBJ1-5; D unclear. The V gene's germline CDR1 is SNHLY and CDR2 FYNNEI. V dropped 2 bases and J dropped 1 base, with 9 bases sitting between them. The CDR3 is 15 residues long.

The V call is TRBV5-6, the J call TRBJ2-2; TRBD1 aligns across 7 bases. In germline, CDR1 is SGHDT, CDR2 YYEEEE. The CDR3 is 16 amino acids. Losses at the gene ends were 3 bases for V and 1 base for J; bases not matched to a gene: 6. This chain's CDR3 is CASSSTGQQNTGELFF. The CDR3, as DNA: TGTGCCAGCAGCTCCACGGGACAGCAGAACACCGGGGAGCTGTTTTTT.

This clone was counted a single time. At one end the junction does not follow the germline gene, possibly because of a read error. This chain uses TRBV10-3 with TRBJ2-1; TRBD1 aligns across 7 bases. Per the germline V gene, CDR1 is ENHRY and CDR2 is SYGVKD. The CDR3 loop spans 11 amino acids. The DNA for the CDR3 is TGTGCCATCAGTCAGGGGGATGAGCAGCTCTTC. Its translation is CAISQGDEQLF.

CDR3 in DNA: TGTGCCAGCAGCGTAGCCGGGACAGGGGTCCACGAGCAGTACTTC. Its protein is CASSVAGTGVHEQYF. The V gene is TRBV9, the J gene TRBJ2-7; TRBD1 matches 10 bases. V dropped 0 bases and J dropped 5; count of bases not matched to a gene: 5. The CDR3 spans 15 residues. Per germline, CDR1 SGDLS and CDR2 YYNGEE.

Only one count was recorded for this clone. V gene TRBV7-2 combines with J gene TRBJ2-3; no clear D gene. CDR1 is SGHTA and CDR2 is FQGNSA in the germline V gene. The V end was cut by 3 bases, the J end by 4 bases, with 11 bases between. The length of the CDR3 is 14 residues. This CDR3 reads CASSFSRLPDTQYF. As DNA, the CDR3 is TGTGCCAGCAGCTTCTCCCGACTCCCAGATACGCAGTATTTT.

V usage is TRBV4-3 and J usage is TRBJ1-1; unclear D gene. Trimming took off 0 bases at V and 1 base at J, with 15 bases between the two ends. The CDR3 is 17 amino acids. Germline assignment: CDR1 LGHNA and CDR2 YSLEER. Here the CDR3 DNA reads TGCGCCAGCAGCCAAGATTATAGGCTGGGGAGGAACACTGAAGCTTTCTTT. As protein: CASSQDYRLGRNTEAFF.

The chain is built from TRBV29-1 and TRBJ2-6, with 9 bases matching TRBD1. V shed 7 bases, J shed 1 base, and the junction held 5 bases outside the gene matches. Germline lookup yields CDR1 SQVTM and CDR2 ANQGSEA. The CDR3 sequence is 15 residues long. The CDR3 spells CSAGTGTSGANVLTF. The CDR3 DNA sequence: TGCAGCGCTGGGACAGGGACTTCTGGGGCCAACGTCCTGACTTTC.

This clone was counted a few times. The DNA for the CDR3 is TGTGCCAGCAGCTTAGTTCTCGCAGGGAACGGCTACACCTTC. Encoded protein: CASSLVLAGNGYTF. The J gene is TRBJ1-2, the V gene TRBV7-9; D might be TRBD1 (5 bases). The CDR3 covers 14 residues. The germline V gene encodes CDR1 SEHNR and CDR2 FQNEAQ (reference sequence). The V gene lost 1 base and the J gene lost 8 bases, with 14 bases spanning the gap.

A remark on this clone: Other DNA sequences in this specimen translate into the identical CDR3. The rearrangement links TRBV6-2 or TRBV6-3 to TRBJ2-7; D is possibly TRBD1 (5 bases). Between the trimmed V and J ends, which lost 4 bases and 1 base, there was a span of 8 bases. The CDR3 length is 13 residues. Per germline, CDR1 MNHEY and CDR2 SVGEGT. CDR3 sequence reads: CASSLQGSYEQYF. DNA of the CDR3: TGTGCCAGCAGTTTGCAGGGTTCCTACGAGCAGTACTTC.

V usage is TRBV30 and J usage is TRBJ1-5; perhaps TRBD1 as D (6 bases). V lost 1 base and J 4 bases, leaving 8 bases between the germline ends. This CDR3 is 13 amino acids long. Germline CDR1 and CDR2: GTSNPN and SVGIG (reference sequence). This CDR3 reads CAWSAGVNQPQHF. The DNA of the CDR3 is TGTGCCTGGAGTGCAGGGGTTAATCAGCCCCAGCATTTT.

The V gene is TRBV20-1, the J gene TRBJ2-5; D possibly corresponds to TRBD2 (5 bases). The CDR3 runs to 10 residues. The germline V and J ends were trimmed by 5 bases and 7 bases, with 8 bases remaining between them. Germline values: CDR1 DFQATT, CDR2 SNEGSKA (reference sequence). This CDR3 is CSAQRGTQYF. The CDR3 DNA follows: TGCAGTGCTCAACGGGGGACCCAGTACTTC.

V gene TRBV5-1 combines with J gene TRBJ2-7; 7 nucleotides align to TRBD1. V dropped 0 bases and J dropped 6; count of bases not matched to a gene: 6. The CDR3 contains 14 residues. In germline, CDR1 is SGHRS, CDR2 YFSETQ. CDR3 DNA sequence: TGCGCCAGCAGCTTGGATACAGGGGTGGTCGAGCAGTACTTC. Translated: CASSLDTGVVEQYF. Full variable domain (rest looked up from reference TRBV5-1 and TRBJ2-7): KAGVTQTPRYLIKTRGQQVTLSCSPISGHRSVSWYQQTPGQGLQFLFEYFSETQRNKGNFPGRFSGRQFSNSRSEMNVSTLELGDSALYLCASSLDTGVVEQYFGPGTRLTVT.

The DNA of the CDR3 is TGTGCCAGTAGTGTGCCACCCCGGCAGGGGAATCAGCCCCAGCATTTT. Its translation is CASSVPPRQGNQPQHF. The chain links TRBV19 to TRBJ1-5; D possibly corresponds to TRBD1 (6 bases). Trimming took 5 bases from V and 4 from J, leaving 18 bases between them. The CDR3 is 16 amino acids. The germline CDR1 and CDR2 sequences are LNHDA and SQIVND (reference sequence).

The J gene is TRBJ2-1, the V gene TRBV30; TRBD2 aligns across 8 bases. Germline V gene data show CDR1 as GTSNPN and CDR2 as SVGIG (reference sequence). Losses at the gene ends were 7 bases for V and 4 bases for J; bases not matched to a gene: 3. The CDR3 length is 12 residues. CDR3 DNA: TGTGCCTATGGGACTAGTTACAATGAGCAGTTCTTC. This gives the protein CAYGTSYNEQFF. The whole variable domain, remainder taken from reference TRBV30 and TRBJ2-1, is SQTIHQWPATLVQPVGSPLSLECTVEGTSNPNLYWYRQAAGRGLQLLFYSVGIGQISSEVPQNLSASRPQDRQFILSSKKLLLSDSGFYLCAYGTSYNEQFFGPGTRLTVL.

This chain links TRBV9 with TRBJ2-4, with 7 positions matching TRBD2. Germline V CDR1 and CDR2: SGDLS, YYNGEE. The CDR3 contains 16 residues. The V gene end was trimmed by 7 bases and the J gene end by 0 bases; junction bases not matched to a gene: 10. This CDR3 reads CASSRAGDLAKNIQYF. Here the CDR3 DNA reads TGTGCCAGCTCTAGGGCGGGAGACCTAGCCAAAAACATTCAGTACTTC. Full variable domain (outside the CDR3, taken from reference TRBV9 and TRBJ2-4): DSGVTQTPKHLITATGQRVTLRCSPRSGDLSVYWYQQSLDQGLQFLIQYYNGEERAKGNILERFSAQQFPDLHSELNLSSLELGDSALYFCASSRAGDLAKNIQYFGAGTRLSVL.

This clone occurred a few times. This chain uses TRBV5-4 with TRBJ1-1; D gene unclear. The V and J ends lost 4 bases and 1 base respectively, with 2 bases between them. Germline V gene lookup returns CDR1 SGHNT and CDR2 YYREEE (reference sequence). This CDR3 region has 11 residues. The CDR3 loop reads CASSRNTEAFF. CDR3 DNA sequence: TGTGCCAGCAGCCGGAACACTGAAGCTTTCTTT.